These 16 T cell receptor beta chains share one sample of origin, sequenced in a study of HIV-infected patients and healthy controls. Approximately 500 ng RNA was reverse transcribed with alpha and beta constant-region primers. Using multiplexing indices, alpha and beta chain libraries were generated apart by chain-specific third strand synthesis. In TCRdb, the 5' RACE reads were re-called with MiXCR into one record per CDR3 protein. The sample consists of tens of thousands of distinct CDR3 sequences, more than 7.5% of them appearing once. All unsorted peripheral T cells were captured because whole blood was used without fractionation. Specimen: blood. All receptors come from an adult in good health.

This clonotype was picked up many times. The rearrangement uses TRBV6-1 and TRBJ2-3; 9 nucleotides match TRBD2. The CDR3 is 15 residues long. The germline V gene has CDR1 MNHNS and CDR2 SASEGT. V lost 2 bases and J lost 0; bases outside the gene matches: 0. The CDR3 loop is CASSELAGSTDTQYF. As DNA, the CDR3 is TGTGCCAGCAGTGAACTAGCGGGGAGCACAGATACGCAGTATTTT.

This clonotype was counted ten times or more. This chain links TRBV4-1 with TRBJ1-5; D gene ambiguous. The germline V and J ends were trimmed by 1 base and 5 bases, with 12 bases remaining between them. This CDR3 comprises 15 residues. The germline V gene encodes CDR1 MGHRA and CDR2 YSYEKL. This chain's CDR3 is CASSQAETMHQPQHF. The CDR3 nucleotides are TGCGCCAGCAGCCAAGCTGAGACAATGCATCAGCCCCAGCATTTT.

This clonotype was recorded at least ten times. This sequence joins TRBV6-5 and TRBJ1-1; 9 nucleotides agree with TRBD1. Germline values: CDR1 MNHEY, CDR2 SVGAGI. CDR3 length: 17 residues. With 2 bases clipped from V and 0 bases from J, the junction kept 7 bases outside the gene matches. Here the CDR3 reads CASSYRETGGLNTEAFF. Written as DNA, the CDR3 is TGTGCCAGCAGTTACCGAGAGACAGGGGGGCTGAACACTGAAGCTTTCTTT.

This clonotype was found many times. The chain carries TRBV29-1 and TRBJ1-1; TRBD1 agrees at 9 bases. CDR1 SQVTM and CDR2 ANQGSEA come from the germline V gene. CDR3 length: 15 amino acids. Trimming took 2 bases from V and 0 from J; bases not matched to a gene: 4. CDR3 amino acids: CSVEPGQGMNTEAFF. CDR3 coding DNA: TGCAGCGTTGAACCTGGACAGGGGATGAACACTGAAGCTTTCTTT.

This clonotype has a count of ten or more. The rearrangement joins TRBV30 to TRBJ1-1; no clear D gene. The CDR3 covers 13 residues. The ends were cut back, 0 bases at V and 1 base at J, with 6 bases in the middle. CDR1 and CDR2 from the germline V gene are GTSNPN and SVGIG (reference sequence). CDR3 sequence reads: CAWSVRPNTEAFF. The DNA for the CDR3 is TGTGCCTGGAGTGTGCGACCGAACACTGAAGCTTTCTTT.

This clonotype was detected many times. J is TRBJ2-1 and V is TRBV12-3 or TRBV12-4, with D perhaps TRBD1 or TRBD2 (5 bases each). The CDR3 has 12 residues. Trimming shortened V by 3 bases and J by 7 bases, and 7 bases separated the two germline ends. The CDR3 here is CASSFWGNEQFF. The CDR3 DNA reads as TGTGCCAGCAGTTTTTGGGGGAATGAGCAGTTCTTC.

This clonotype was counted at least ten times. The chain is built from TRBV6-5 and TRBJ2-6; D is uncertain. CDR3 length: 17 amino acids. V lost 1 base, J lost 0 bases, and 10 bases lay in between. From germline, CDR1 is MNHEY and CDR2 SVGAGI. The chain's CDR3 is CASSYFARSSGANVLTF. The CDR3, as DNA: TGTGCCAGCAGTTACTTTGCCCGGAGCTCTGGGGCCAACGTCCTGACTTTC.

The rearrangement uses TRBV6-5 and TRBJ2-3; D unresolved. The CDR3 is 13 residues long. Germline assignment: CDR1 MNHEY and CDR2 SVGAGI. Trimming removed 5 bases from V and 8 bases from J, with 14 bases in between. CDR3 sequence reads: CASSLQARSTQYF. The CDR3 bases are TGTGCCAGCAGTCTGCAAGCCCGTAGTACGCAGTATTTT.

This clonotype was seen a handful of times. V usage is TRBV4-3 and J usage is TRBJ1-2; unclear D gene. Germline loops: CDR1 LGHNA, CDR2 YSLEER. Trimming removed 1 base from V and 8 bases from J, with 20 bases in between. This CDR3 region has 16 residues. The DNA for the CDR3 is TGCGCCAGCAGCCAAGGGATAGAAAGGGCCAAGTACGGCTACACCTTC. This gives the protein CASSQGIERAKYGYTF.

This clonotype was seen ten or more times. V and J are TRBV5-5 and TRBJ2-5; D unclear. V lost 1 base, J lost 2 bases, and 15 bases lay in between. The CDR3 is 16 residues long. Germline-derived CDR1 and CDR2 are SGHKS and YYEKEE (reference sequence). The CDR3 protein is CASSLYGQDSQETQYF. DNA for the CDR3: TGTGCCAGCAGCTTGTACGGTCAGGATTCTCAAGAGACCCAGTACTTC.

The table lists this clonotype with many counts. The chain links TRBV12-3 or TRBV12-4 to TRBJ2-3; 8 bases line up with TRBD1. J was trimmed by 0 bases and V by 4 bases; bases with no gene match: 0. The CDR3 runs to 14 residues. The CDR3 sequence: CASSWTGSTDTQYF. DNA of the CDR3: TGTGCCAGCAGTTGGACAGGGAGCACAGATACGCAGTATTTT.

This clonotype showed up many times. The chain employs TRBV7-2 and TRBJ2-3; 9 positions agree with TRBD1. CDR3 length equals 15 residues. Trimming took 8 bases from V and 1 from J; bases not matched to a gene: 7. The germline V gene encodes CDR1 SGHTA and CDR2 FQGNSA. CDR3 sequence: CASDGTGWRTDTQYF. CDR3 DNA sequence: TGTGCCAGCGACGGGACAGGGTGGCGCACAGATACGCAGTATTTT.

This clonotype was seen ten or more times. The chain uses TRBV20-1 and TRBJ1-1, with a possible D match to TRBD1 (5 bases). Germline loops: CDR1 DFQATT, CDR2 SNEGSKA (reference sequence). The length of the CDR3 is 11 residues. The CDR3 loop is CRGDQNTEAFF. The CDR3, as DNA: TGCAGGGGGGACCAGAACACTGAAGCTTTCTTT.

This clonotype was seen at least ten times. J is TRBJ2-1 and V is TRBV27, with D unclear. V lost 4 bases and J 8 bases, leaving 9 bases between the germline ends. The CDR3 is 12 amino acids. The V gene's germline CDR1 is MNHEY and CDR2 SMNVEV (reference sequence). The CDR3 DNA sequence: TGTGCCAGCAGTTCCGGTCTAGATGAGCAGTTCTTC. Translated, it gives CASSSGLDEQFF.

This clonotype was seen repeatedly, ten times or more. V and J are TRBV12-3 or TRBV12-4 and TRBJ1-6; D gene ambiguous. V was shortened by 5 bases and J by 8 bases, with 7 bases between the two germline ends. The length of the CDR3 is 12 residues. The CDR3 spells CASSLRDSPLHF. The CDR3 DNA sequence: TGTGCCAGCAGTCTGCGGGATTCACCCCTCCACTTT.

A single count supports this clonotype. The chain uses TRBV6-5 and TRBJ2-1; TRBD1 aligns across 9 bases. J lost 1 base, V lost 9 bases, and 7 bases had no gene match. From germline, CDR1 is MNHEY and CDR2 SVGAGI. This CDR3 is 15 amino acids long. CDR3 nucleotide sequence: TGTGCCAGTACTGCGGGACAGGGATCCTACAATGAGCAGTTCTTC. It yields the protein CASTAGQGSYNEQFF.